The rows below give T cell receptor beta chains drawn from one sample of a study of blood T cell repertoires in COVID-19. The protocol was immunoSEQ multiplex PCR, while the TCRdb copy is restricted to in-frame clones and leaves out a portion. The sample consists of about 220,000 clones, more than 70% of them appearing once. The sample comprised peripheral blood. The receptor set was obtained from a woman over 75 with acute or convalescent COVID-19. Both conserved end residues are part of each CDR3. D genes are given only for firm matches. Clone size is shown for a subset of rows, as once, few, many or a class of expanded clone.

v_gene	abundance	d_gene	j_gene	CDR3nt	CDR3aa
TRBV29-1	once	TRBD1	TRBJ2-1	TGCAGCGTTGAAAAGGAATGGGGACAGGGGAGTCAGTTCTTC	CSVEKEWGQGSQFF
TRBV7-2	NA	NA	TRBJ1-1	TGTGCCAGCAGCTTACATGGGTTGGGCGCTTTCTTT	CASSLHGLGAFF
TRBV3-1/TRBV3-2	NA	TRBD1	TRBJ2-7	TGTGCCAGCAGCCCAACCGGGACAGGGAACCCCTACGAGCAGTACTTC	CASSPTGTGNPYEQYF
TRBV18	NA	NA	TRBJ1-5	TGTGCCAGCTCATTCAGACAGGTGGAGAATCAGCCCCAGCATTTT	CASSFRQVENQPQHF
TRBV11-3	NA	NA	TRBJ1-6	TGTGCCAGCAGCTTAATCAGGAATAATTCACCCCTCCACTTT	CASSLIRNNSPLHF
TRBV5-4	NA	TRBD1	TRBJ2-1	TGTGCCAGCAGCCCTGACAGGGGTTCCTACAATGAGCAGTTCTTC	CASSPDRGSYNEQFF
TRBV19	once	TRBD1	TRBJ1-5	TGTGCCAGTAGCGGACAGGGGGTGGGCAATCAGCCCCAGCATTTT	CASSGQGVGNQPQHF
TRBV2	NA	NA	TRBJ2-3	TGTGCCAGCAGCGCGGACTCATGGCCGAATACGCAGTATTTT	CASSADSWPNTQYF
TRBV29-1	NA	NA	TRBJ2-7	TGCAGCGTGCACAGCGGCGCGACTTCCTACGAGCAGTACTTC	CSVHSGATSYEQYF
TRBV6-2/TRBV6-3	NA	NA	TRBJ1-1	TGTGCCAGCAGTACCGGACAGTACACTGAAGCTTTCTTT	CASSTGQYTEAFF
TRBV5-6	NA	TRBD1	TRBJ1-2	TGTGCCAGCAGCCCATGGGACAGGGGGGGCTACACCTTC	CASSPWDRGGYTF
TRBV11-1	NA	NA	TRBJ1-5	TGTGCCAGCAGCTTAGTTGGAGGACCCAATCAGCCCCAGCATTTT	CASSLVGGPNQPQHF
TRBV25-1	NA	NA	TRBJ1-1	TGTGCCAGCAGTGAATGGGGCCCTGGTGTAGCTTTCTTT	CASSEWGPGVAFF
TRBV10-3	once	TRBD1	TRBJ1-3	TGTGCCATCAGTGAGCGCCGGGACAGCTCTGGAAACACCATATATTTT	CAISERRDSSGNTIYF